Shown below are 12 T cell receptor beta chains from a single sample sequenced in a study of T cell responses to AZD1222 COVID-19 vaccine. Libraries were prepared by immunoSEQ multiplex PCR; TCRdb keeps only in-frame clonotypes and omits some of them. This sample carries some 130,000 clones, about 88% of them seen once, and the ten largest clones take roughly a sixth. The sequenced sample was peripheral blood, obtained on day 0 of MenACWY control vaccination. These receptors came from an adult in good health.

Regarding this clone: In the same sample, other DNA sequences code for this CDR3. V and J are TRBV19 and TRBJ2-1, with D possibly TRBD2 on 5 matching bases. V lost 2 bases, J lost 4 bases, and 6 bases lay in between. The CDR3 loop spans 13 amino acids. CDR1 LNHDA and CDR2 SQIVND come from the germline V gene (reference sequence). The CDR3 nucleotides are TGTGCCAGTAGTATAAGAGGGTACAATGAGCAGTTCTTC. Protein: CASSIRGYNEQFF.

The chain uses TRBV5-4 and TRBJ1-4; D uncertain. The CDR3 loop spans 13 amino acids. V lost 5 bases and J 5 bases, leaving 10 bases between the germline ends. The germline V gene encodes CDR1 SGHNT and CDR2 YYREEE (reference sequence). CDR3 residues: CASSDQRNEKLFF. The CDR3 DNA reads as TGTGCCAGCAGTGACCAGAGGAATGAAAAACTGTTTTTT.

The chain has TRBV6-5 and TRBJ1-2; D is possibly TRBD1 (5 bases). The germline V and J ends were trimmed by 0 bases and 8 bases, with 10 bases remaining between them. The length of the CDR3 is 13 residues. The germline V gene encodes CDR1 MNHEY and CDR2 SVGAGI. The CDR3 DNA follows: TGTGCCAGCAGTTACTCCCCAGGGAGAGGCTACACCTTC. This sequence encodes CASSYSPGRGYTF.

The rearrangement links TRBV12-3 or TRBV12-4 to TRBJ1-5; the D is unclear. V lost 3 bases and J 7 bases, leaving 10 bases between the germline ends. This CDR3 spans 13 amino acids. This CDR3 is CASSFWEGQPQHF. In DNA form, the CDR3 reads TGTGCCAGCAGTTTTTGGGAAGGACAGCCCCAGCATTTT.

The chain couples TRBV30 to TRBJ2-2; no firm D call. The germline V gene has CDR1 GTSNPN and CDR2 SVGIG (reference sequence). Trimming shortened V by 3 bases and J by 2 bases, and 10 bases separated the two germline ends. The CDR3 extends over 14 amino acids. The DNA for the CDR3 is TGTGCCTGGAGCGCCCTACGCAACACCGGGGAGCTGTTTTTT. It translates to CAWSALRNTGELFF. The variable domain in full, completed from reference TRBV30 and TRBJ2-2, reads SQTIHQWPATLVQPVGSPLSLECTVEGTSNPNLYWYRQAAGRGLQLLFYSVGIGQISSEVPQNLSASRPQDRQFILSSKKLLLSDSGFYLCAWSALRNTGELFFGEGSRLTVL.

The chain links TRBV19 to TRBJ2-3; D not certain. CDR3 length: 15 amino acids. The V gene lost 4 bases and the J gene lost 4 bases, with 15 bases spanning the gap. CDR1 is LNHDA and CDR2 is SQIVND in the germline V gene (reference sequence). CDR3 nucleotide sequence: TGTGCCAGTAGTACCGCCGTAGGTGCACCAGATACGCAGTATTTT. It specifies CASSTAVGAPDTQYF.

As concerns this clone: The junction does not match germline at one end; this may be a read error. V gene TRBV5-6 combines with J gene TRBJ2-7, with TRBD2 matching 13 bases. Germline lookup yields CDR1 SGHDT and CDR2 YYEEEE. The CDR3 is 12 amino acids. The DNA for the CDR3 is TGTGCCAGCAGCTTAGGACTAGCGGGAGCCTCCTTC. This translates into CASSLGLAGASF.

CDR3 bases: TGTGCCAGCAGCTTAGTAGGGGAATACGAGCAGTACTTC. This encodes CASSLVGEYEQYF. This rearrangement joins TRBV7-2 to TRBJ2-7; tentatively, D is TRBD1 (5 bases). V shed 1 base and J shed 4 bases, with 8 bases lying between them. CDR3 size: 13 residues. The V gene's germline CDR1 is SGHTA and CDR2 FQGNSA.

CDR3 protein: CASSPQFNSNQPQHF. CDR3 nucleotide sequence: TGTGCCAGCAGTCCCCAATTTAATAGCAATCAGCCCCAGCATTTT. The rearrangement links TRBV6-5 to TRBJ1-5, with unresolved D. V was cut by 5 bases and J by 0 bases, with 11 bases left in between. CDR1 is MNHEY and CDR2 is SVGAGI in the germline V gene. The CDR3 runs to 15 residues.

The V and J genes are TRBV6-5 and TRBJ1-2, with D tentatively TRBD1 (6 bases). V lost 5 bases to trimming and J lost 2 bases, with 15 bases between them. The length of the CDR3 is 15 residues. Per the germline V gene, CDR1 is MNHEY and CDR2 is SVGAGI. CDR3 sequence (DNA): TGTGCCAGCAGTAGGGACATGGTGGAGAACTATGGCTACACCTTC. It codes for CASSRDMVENYGYTF.

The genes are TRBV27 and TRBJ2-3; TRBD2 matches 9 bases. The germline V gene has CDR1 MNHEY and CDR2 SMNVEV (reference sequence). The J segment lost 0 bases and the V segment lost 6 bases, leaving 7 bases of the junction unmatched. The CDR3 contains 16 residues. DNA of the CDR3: TGTGCCAGCAGACGCCGACTAGCGGCTAGCACAGATACGCAGTATTTT. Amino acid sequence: CASRRRLAASTDTQYF.

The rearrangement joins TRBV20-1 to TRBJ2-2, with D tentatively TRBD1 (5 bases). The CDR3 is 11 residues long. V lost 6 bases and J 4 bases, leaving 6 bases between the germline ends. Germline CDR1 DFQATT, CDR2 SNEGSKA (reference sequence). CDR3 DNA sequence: TGCAGTGCCAGGGCCACCGGGGAGCTGTTTTTT. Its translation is CSARATGELFF.